The entry below describes one T cell receptor beta chain. Losses at the gene ends were 2 bases for V and 5 bases for J; bases not matched to a gene: 6. CDR1 is MNHEY and CDR2 is SVGAGI in the germline V gene. The CDR3 contains 15 residues. This sample is part of a study of blood T cell repertoires in COVID-19. Looking at the study overall: Sample material is recorded as cDNA or gDNA derived from T cells, B-cell-depleted T cells, or PBMCs.

Generated by immunoSEQ multiplex PCR, the TCRdb table keeps only in-frame clones and is missing some. The table includes roughly 200,000 clones, around 88% detected once. This TCR came from a man younger than 35 with active or convalescent COVID-19. Sample: peripheral blood. The J gene is TRBJ2-7, the V gene TRBV6-5; 10 bases agree with TRBD1. The DNA for the CDR3 is TGTGCCAGCAGTTACCGGGACAGGGGTCGCGACGAGCAGTACTTC. Encoded protein: CASSYRDRGRDEQYF.